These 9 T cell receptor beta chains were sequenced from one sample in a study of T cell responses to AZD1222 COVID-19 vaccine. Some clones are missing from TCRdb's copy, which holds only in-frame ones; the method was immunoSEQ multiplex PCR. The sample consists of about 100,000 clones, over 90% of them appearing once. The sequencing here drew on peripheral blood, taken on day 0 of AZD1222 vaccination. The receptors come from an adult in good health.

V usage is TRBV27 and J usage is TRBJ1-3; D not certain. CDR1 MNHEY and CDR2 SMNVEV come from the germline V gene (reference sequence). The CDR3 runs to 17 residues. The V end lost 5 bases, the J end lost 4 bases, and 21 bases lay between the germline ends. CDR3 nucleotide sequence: TGTGCCAGCAGTCCCGCCCCGCCTGTCCTTCGGGGAAACACCATATATTTT. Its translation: CASSPAPPVLRGNTIYF.

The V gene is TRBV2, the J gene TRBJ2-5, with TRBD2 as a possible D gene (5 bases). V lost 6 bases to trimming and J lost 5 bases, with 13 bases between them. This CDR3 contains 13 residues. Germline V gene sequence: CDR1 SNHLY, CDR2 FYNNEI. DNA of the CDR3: TGTGCCAGCAGCGAGCTAGCTAAGGAGACCCAGTACTTC. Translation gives CASSELAKETQYF.

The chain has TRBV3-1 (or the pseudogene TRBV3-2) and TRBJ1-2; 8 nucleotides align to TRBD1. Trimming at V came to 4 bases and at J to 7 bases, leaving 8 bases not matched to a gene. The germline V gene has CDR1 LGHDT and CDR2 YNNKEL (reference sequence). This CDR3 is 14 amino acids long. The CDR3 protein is CASSPRQGRSGYTF. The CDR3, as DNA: TGTGCCAGCAGCCCGCGACAGGGGCGGAGTGGCTACACCTTC.

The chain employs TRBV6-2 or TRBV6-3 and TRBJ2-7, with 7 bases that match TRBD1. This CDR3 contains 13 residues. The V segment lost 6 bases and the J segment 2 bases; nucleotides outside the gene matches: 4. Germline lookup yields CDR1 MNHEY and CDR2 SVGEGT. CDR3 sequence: CASSPRGPYEQYF. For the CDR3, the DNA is TGTGCCAGCAGCCCGAGGGGGCCCTACGAGCAGTACTTC.

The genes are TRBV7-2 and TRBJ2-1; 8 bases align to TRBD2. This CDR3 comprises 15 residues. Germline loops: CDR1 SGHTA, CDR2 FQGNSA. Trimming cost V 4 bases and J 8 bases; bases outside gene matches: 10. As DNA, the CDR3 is TGTGCCAGCAGCTCCACTATACTAGCGGCCGATGAGCAGTTCTTC. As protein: CASSSTILAADEQFF.

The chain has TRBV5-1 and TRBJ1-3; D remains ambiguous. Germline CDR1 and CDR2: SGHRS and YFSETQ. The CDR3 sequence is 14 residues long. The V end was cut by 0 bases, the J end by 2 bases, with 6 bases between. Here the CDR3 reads CASSLDAAGNTIYF. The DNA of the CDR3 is TGCGCCAGCAGCTTGGATGCGGCTGGAAACACCATATATTTT. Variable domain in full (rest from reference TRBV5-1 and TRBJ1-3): KAGVTQTPRYLIKTRGQQVTLSCSPISGHRSVSWYQQTPGQGLQFLFEYFSETQRNKGNFPGRFSGRQFSNSRSEMNVSTLELGDSALYLCASSLDAAGNTIYFGEGSWLTVV.

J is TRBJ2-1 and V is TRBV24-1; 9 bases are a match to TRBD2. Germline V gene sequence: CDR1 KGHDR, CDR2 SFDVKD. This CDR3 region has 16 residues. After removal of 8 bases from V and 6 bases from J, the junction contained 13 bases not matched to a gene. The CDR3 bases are TGTGCCACCAAGGGAGGTGGGGAGACTAGCGGCAATGAGCAGTTCTTC. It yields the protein CATKGGGETSGNEQFF.

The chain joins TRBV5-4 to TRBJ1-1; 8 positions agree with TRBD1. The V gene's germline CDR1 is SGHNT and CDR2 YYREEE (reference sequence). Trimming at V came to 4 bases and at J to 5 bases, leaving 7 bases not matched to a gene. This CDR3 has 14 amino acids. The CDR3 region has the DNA TGTGCCAGCAGCCAACGACAGGGGAGTACTGAAGCTTTCTTT. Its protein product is CASSQRQGSTEAFF. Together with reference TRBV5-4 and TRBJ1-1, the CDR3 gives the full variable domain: ETGVTQSPTHLIKTRGQQVTLRCSSQSGHNTVSWYQQALGQGPQFIFQYYREEENGRGNFPPRFSGLQFPNYSSELNVNALELDDSALYLCASSQRQGSTEAFFGQGTRLTVV.

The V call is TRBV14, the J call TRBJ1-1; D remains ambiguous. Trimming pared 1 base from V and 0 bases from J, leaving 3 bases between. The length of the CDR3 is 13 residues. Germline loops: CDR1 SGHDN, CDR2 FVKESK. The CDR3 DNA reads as TGTGCCAGCAGCCAAGGGATGAACACTGAAGCTTTCTTT. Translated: CASSQGMNTEAFF.